This TCR beta chain was documented in a study of T cell responses to AZD1222 COVID-19 vaccine. Worth noting for this clone: Its antigen is still unknown.

Study findings and constraints: There were vaccine-associated CD4 TCRs across spike, dominant at 160-218 and 743-854. There were repertoire samples only from the period after the peak T cell response.

The CDR3 has 14 amino acids. The trim removed 6 bases at V and 0 bases at J, leaving 4 bases unmatched. Germline V gene sequence: CDR1 SNHLY, CDR2 FYNNEI. Libraries were prepared by immunoSEQ multiplex PCR; TCRdb keeps only in-frame clonotypes and omits some of them. This table has about 120,000 clones, 80% to 90% appearing once. The starting material was peripheral blood, obtained on day 0 of AZD1222 vaccination. The receptor was isolated from an adult in good health. This rearrangement joins TRBV2 to TRBJ1-1, with 7 positions matching TRBD1. The CDR3 protein is CASRYDRVNTEAFF. CDR3 coding DNA: TGTGCCAGCAGGTACGACAGGGTGAACACTGAAGCTTTCTTT.